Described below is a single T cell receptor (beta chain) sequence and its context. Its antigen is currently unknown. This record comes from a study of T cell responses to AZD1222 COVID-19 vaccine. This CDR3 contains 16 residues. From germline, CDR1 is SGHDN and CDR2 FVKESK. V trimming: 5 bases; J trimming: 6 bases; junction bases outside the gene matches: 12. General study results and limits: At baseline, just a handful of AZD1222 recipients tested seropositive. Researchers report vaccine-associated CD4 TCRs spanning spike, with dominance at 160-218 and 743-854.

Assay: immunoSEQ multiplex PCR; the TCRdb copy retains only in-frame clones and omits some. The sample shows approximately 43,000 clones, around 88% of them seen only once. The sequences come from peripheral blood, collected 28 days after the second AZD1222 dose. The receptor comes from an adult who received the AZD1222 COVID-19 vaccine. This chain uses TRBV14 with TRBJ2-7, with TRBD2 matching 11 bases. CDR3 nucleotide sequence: TGTGCCAGCAGCAAGCCCCGTAGCGGGGGGGCGACCGAGCAGTACTTC. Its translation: CASSKPRSGGATEQYF.